The 21 T cell receptor beta chains presented below share a single source sample, sequenced in a study of shared clonotypes between healthy human individuals. Using immunoSEQ multiplex PCR, the repertoire was profiled, and TCRdb retains in-frame clones only, with some absent. The data contain about 730,000 clones, around 70% of them singletons. Input material: memory CD4+ T cells sorted from blood. Subset meaning: CD45RA-negative fraction. The receptors derive from a woman under 40 in good health.

This chain uses TRBV5-1 with TRBJ2-2; TRBD2 matches 11 bases. The germline V gene encodes CDR1 SGHRS and CDR2 YFSETQ. CDR3 length: 17 amino acids. J was trimmed by 1 base and V by 2 bases; bases with no gene match: 4. The CDR3 sequence: CASSFSGTSGNTGELFF. The CDR3 nucleotides are TGCGCCAGCAGCTTCTCCGGGACTAGCGGGAACACCGGGGAGCTGTTTTTT.

The V gene is TRBV5-1, the J gene TRBJ2-3; 11 bases agree with TRBD2. V lost 5 bases, J lost 0 bases, and 2 bases stayed unmatched. The CDR3 covers 15 residues. Germline loops: CDR1 SGHRS, CDR2 YFSETQ. The DNA for the CDR3 is TGCGCCAGCAGACTAGCGGGGGTAAGCACAGATACGCAGTATTTT. It is translated as CASRLAGVSTDTQYF. Drawing the rest from reference TRBV5-1 and TRBJ2-3, the complete variable domain is KAGVTQTPRYLIKTRGQQVTLSCSPISGHRSVSWYQQTPGQGLQFLFEYFSETQRNKGNFPGRFSGRQFSNSRSEMNVSTLELGDSALYLCASRLAGVSTDTQYFGPGTRLTVL.

This clone was counted only a few times. This chain links TRBV2 with TRBJ2-7; D tentatively fits TRBD1 or TRBD2 (5 bases each). The CDR3 contains 14 residues. Trimming took off 6 bases at V and 1 base at J, with 13 bases between the two ends. Per the germline V gene, CDR1 is SNHLY and CDR2 is FYNNEI. CDR3 sequence (DNA): TGTGCCAGCAGCCCGAATTGGGGGTCCTACGAGCAGTACTTC. This codes for CASSPNWGSYEQYF.

This chain joins TRBV7-7 and TRBJ2-2; TRBD2 might be the D (6 bases). The CDR3 runs to 16 residues. Germline CDR1 reads SSHAT; CDR2 reads FNYEAQ (reference sequence). V lost 2 bases and J 1 base, leaving 11 bases between the germline ends. CDR3 residues: CASSLRRGMNTGELFF. The CDR3 DNA reads TGTGCCAGCAGCTTAAGGCGGGGAATGAACACCGGGGAGCTGTTTTTT.

V gene TRBV7-8 combines with J gene TRBJ2-2; unclear D gene. Germline-derived CDR1 and CDR2 are SGHVS and FQNEAQ. CDR3 size: 19 residues. Trimming shortened V by 5 bases and J by 4 bases, and 26 bases separated the two germline ends. The CDR3 nucleotides read TGTGCCAGCAGCGCAACCACAGCAACCCGCCTATCGGGCACCGGGGAGCTGTTTTTT. As protein: CASSATTATRLSGTGELFF.

V gene TRBV4-2 combines with J gene TRBJ2-7; D not resolved. This CDR3 is 12 amino acids long. Trimming cost V 1 base and J 4 bases, with 5 bases left between them. Germline-derived CDR1 and CDR2 are LGHNA and YNFKEQ. This CDR3 is CASSQGEYEQYF. Here the CDR3 DNA reads TGTGCCAGCAGCCAAGGAGAGTACGAGCAGTACTTC.

This sequence joins TRBV15 and TRBJ1-4; the match to TRBD1 covers 11 bases. V shed 5 bases and J 8 bases; nucleotides not matched to a gene: 10. The CDR3 contains 16 residues. CDR1 is LNHNV, CDR2 YYDKDF, per germline (reference sequence). DNA of the CDR3: TGTGCCACCAGCGCCCGAGGACAGGGGGCTGGGGAAAAACTGTTTTTT. Translating gives CATSARGQGAGEKLFF.

Turning to this clone: The sample contains more than one DNA sequence encoding this CDR3. CDR3 loop: CSVRQGGTDTQYF. The CDR3 nucleotides read TGCAGCGTGCGACAGGGGGGCACAGATACGCAGTATTTT. The J gene is TRBJ2-3, the V gene TRBV29-1; 9 bases are a match to TRBD1. With 6 bases clipped from V and 1 base from J, the junction kept 2 bases outside the gene matches. The CDR3 is 13 residues long. Germline V gene data show CDR1 as SQVTM and CDR2 as ANQGSEA.

The chain employs TRBV5-1 and TRBJ2-2; no clear D gene. The CDR3 totals 14 residues. CDR1 and CDR2 from the germline V gene are SGHRS and YFSETQ. V dropped 7 bases and J dropped 4 bases, with 14 bases sitting between them. The CDR3 sequence is CASRIGALTGELFF. CDR3 nucleotide sequence: TGCGCCAGCCGTATTGGAGCGCTCACCGGGGAGCTGTTTTTT.

This chain joins TRBV1 and TRBJ2-5; TRBD1, the table's D call, was not compared with the DNA. TRBJ2-7 explains the end of the DNA better; the J call may be wrong. TRBV1 is flagged as a pseudogene. This CDR3 spans 13 amino acids. As DNA, the CDR3 is TGCACCAGCAAGGCCAGGGGGCTCTACGAGCAGTACTTC. Its protein product is CTSKARGLYEQYF.

This clone was seen a handful of times. V usage is TRBV29-1 and J usage is TRBJ2-7, with TRBD1 identical over 9 bases. Trimming at V came to 7 bases and at J to 6 bases, leaving 13 bases not matched to a gene. CDR1 and CDR2 from the germline V gene are SQVTM and ANQGSEA. The CDR3 has 14 residues. The CDR3: CSARVGQGSLEQYF. As DNA, the CDR3 is TGCAGCGCGCGGGTGGGACAGGGATCGCTCGAGCAGTACTTC.

As regards this clone: Other DNA variants within this sample encode the same CDR3. V gene TRBV30 combines with J gene TRBJ1-5; no reliable D call. Germline CDR1 reads GTSNPN; CDR2 reads SVGIG (reference sequence). The CDR3 is 13 amino acids. The V gene lost 2 bases and the J gene lost 1 base, with 6 bases spanning the gap. CDR3 loop: CAWSPRSNQPQHF. For the CDR3, the DNA is TGTGCCTGGAGTCCCCGGAGCAATCAGCCCCAGCATTTT.

The chain recombines TRBV7-8 with TRBJ2-1, with TRBD2 matching 7 bases. V dropped 5 bases and J dropped 5; count of bases not matched to a gene: 18. CDR1 SGHVS and CDR2 FQNEAQ come from the germline V gene. The CDR3 length is 18 residues. The CDR3 reads CASSPKRGAGANNNEQFF. CDR3 coding DNA: TGTGCCAGCAGCCCCAAAAGGGGCGCGGGAGCCAACAACAATGAGCAGTTCTTC.

A remark on this clone: This may be a read error: a much more frequent sequence differs by one nucleotide. The CDR3 is CASSEAGETYNEQFF. In DNA, the CDR3 is TGTGCCAGCAGTGAAGCGGGAGAGACCTACAATGAGCAGTTCTTC. J is TRBJ2-1 and V is TRBV6-1; TRBD2 might be the D (5 bases). The germline V and J ends were trimmed by 0 bases and 2 bases, with 8 bases remaining between them. This CDR3 spans 15 amino acids. Germline values: CDR1 MNHNS, CDR2 SASEGT.

At least ten counts were recorded for this clone. The chain employs TRBV5-1 and TRBJ1-1; 7 nucleotides align to TRBD1. With V trimmed by 3 bases and J by 4 bases, 9 bases remained unmatched. CDR1 and CDR2 from the germline V gene are SGHRS and YFSETQ. This CDR3 contains 15 residues. The CDR3 sequence is CASSSPTGWGTEAFF. The DNA for the CDR3 is TGCGCCAGCAGCTCACCGACAGGGTGGGGCACTGAAGCTTTCTTT.

The chain links TRBV29-1 to TRBJ1-2; 9 bases match TRBD1. V was pared by 6 bases and J by 8 bases, with 10 bases of the junction left unmatched. This CDR3 comprises 13 residues. Germline CDR1 SQVTM, CDR2 ANQGSEA. CDR3 residues: CSVQGQGLGGYTF. In DNA, the CDR3 is TGCAGCGTGCAGGGACAGGGATTGGGAGGCTACACCTTC.

This chain connects TRBV28 to TRBJ2-7, with D tentatively TRBD2 (6 bases). CDR3 size: 14 residues. Trimming shortened V by 8 bases and J by 4 bases, and 18 bases separated the two germline ends. Germline CDR1 MDHEN, CDR2 SYDVKM. This CDR3 is CASGDVRDRYEQYF. As DNA, the CDR3 is TGTGCCAGCGGGGATGTGCGGGACCGATACGAGCAGTACTTC.

On this clone: The same CDR3 also results from other DNA sequences found in this sample. The rearrangement uses TRBV5-1 and TRBJ2-5; a possible D gene is TRBD1 (6 bases). The CDR3 contains 13 residues. The V and J ends lost 2 bases and 2 bases respectively, with 7 bases between them. CDR1 and CDR2 from the germline V gene are SGHRS and YFSETQ. The CDR3 here is CASSLDRQETQYF. DNA for the CDR3: TGCGCCAGCAGCTTAGACAGGCAAGAGACCCAGTACTTC. The variable domain in full, with the rest retrieved from reference TRBV5-1 and TRBJ2-5, is KAGVTQTPRYLIKTRGQQVTLSCSPISGHRSVSWYQQTPGQGLQFLFEYFSETQRNKGNFPGRFSGRQFSNSRSEMNVSTLELGDSALYLCASSLDRQETQYFGPGTRLLVL.

The chain joins TRBV13 to TRBJ1-5; 9 bases agree with TRBD1. This CDR3 contains 16 residues. Germline CDR1 is PRHDT and CDR2 is FYEKMQ (reference sequence). V shed 8 bases and J 2 bases; nucleotides not matched to a gene: 10. CDR3 nucleotides: TGTGCCAGCCCATTTGCTGGGGACAGGGGCAATCAGCCCCAGCATTTT. This translates into CASPFAGDRGNQPQHF.

The rearrangement links TRBV28 to TRBJ2-2; TRBD2 aligns across 8 bases. Trimming cost V 5 bases and J 2 bases; bases outside gene matches: 13. The CDR3 is 18 residues long. CDR1 and CDR2 (germline): MDHEN, SYDVKM. Here the CDR3 reads CASSQTSSGRYNTGELFF. The CDR3 coding sequence is TGTGCCAGCAGTCAAACCTCCAGCGGGAGATATAACACCGGGGAGCTGTTTTTT.

The chain recombines TRBV5-1 with TRBJ2-5; D not resolved. Trimming pared 8 bases from V and 5 bases from J, leaving 19 bases between. Germline V gives CDR1 SGHRS, CDR2 YFSETQ. The CDR3 totals 14 residues. This CDR3 reads CASSPPDLGETQYF. The CDR3 nucleotides are TGCGCCAGTTCACCTCCGGATCTAGGGGAGACCCAGTACTTC.